This TCR beta chain appears in the sequencing data of a study of blood T cell repertoires in COVID-19. Background on the study: Material from acute and convalescent COVID-19 was sourced from the United States, Italy and Spain. T cells, B-cell-depleted T cells, or PBMCs supplied cDNA or gDNA.

Authors' data handling: Amplification with reference gene primers provided the estimates of nucleated cell counts. Sequencing used immunoSEQ multiplex PCR; TCRdb keeps in-frame clones, though not all of them. V and J calls and clone size follow that table, whereas D and trimming were derived from the DNA. Seen here are 120,000 or so clones, approximately 87% observed once, and the top ten hold approximately 3.3%. This clone was picked up one time. Sequences were obtained from peripheral blood. This receptor was taken from a woman aged 55-70 years with acute or convalescent COVID-19.

CDR3 bases: TGTGCCAGCACCCGGACAGGGTCCTCTTATGGCTACACCTTC. This sequence encodes CASTRTGSSYGYTF. The chain joins TRBV2 to TRBJ1-2; TRBD1 aligns across 8 bases. V dropped 7 bases and J dropped 5; count of bases not matched to a gene: 9. The CDR3 length is 14 residues. Per germline, CDR1 SNHLY and CDR2 FYNNEI.